This T cell receptor beta chain derives from a study of blood T cell repertoires in COVID-19. The CDR3 has 14 amino acids. Trimming at V came to 3 bases and at J to 1 base, leaving 3 bases not matched to a gene. Per the germline V gene, CDR1 is SGHAT and CDR2 is FQNNGV. Generated by immunoSEQ multiplex PCR, the TCRdb table keeps only in-frame clones and is missing some. The sample yields a few hundred thousand clones, approximately 88% seen once. The TCR originated in a woman in her 30s with acute or convalescent COVID-19. The sequencing sample was made of peripheral blood. The J gene is TRBJ2-7, the V gene TRBV11-2; 7 positions agree with TRBD2. CDR3 residues: CASSFGGGSYEQYF. CDR3 nucleotides: TGTGCCAGCAGCTTTGGCGGGGGTTCCTACGAGCAGTACTTC.